A few counts support the clone carrying this TCR beta chain. Its antigen is currently unknown. Germline CDR1 SEHNR, CDR2 FQNEAQ (reference sequence). V was clipped by 5 bases and J by 0 bases, with 10 bases between them. The CDR3 has 14 residues. The data derive from a study of response to subunit inactivated influenza vaccine. Broader study findings: Authors suggested few new T cells are recruited by each seasonal influenza vaccination.

TCRdb fed the RT-PCR reads into MiXCR, producing one record per CDR3 protein. The sample lists 500,000 or so distinct CDR3 sequences; approximately 9.9% were seen once. The chain links TRBV7-9 to TRBJ2-5; no definite D call. The clonotype was recovered from a man aged 50 to 59 who received an inactivated influenza vaccine. The material was PBMCs from blood, obtained about 6 weeks after vaccination. This chain's CDR3 is CASSHQEYQETQYF. The CDR3 nucleotides read TGTGCCAGCAGCCACCAGGAGTACCAAGAGACCCAGTACTTC.